This is a list of T cell receptor beta chains from one sample in a study of blood T cell repertoires in COVID-19. Generated by immunoSEQ multiplex PCR, the TCRdb table keeps only in-frame clones and is missing some. Among 45,000 to 60,000 clones listed, about four fifths were seen once. Sequenced sample: peripheral blood. Receptors originate from a woman aged 55-69 years with acute or convalescent COVID-19. The CDR3 runs from the conserved cysteine through the conserved F or W. D genes are given only for firm matches. Where a row states a size, it is once, few, many or the class of an expanded clone; other rows omit it.

d_gene: TRBD1
j_gene: TRBJ1-1
abundance: few
v_gene: TRBV5-4
CDR3aa: CASSSQGAPLGAEAFF
CDR3nt: TGTGCCAGCAGCTCACAGGGGGCACCCCTTGGCGCTGAAGCTTTCTTT

d_gene: TRBD1
j_gene: TRBJ1-2
abundance: -
v_gene: TRBV5-5
CDR3aa: CASTFTGGYGYTF
CDR3nt: TGTGCCAGCACCTTCACAGGGGGCTACGGCTACACCTTC

d_gene: TRBD2
j_gene: TRBJ2-1
abundance: -
v_gene: TRBV15
CDR3aa: CATSKGLAGVQSNEQFF
CDR3nt: TGTGCCACCAGCAAAGGACTAGCGGGAGTTCAATCCAATGAGCAGTTCTTC

d_gene: -
j_gene: TRBJ2-2
abundance: -
v_gene: TRBV3-1/TRBV3-2
CDR3aa: CASSQRVTGTNTGELFF
CDR3nt: TGTGCCAGCAGCCAGAGAGTCACAGGTACGAACACCGGGGAGCTGTTTTTT

d_gene: TRBD2
j_gene: TRBJ2-2
abundance: once
v_gene: TRBV6-4
CDR3aa: CASSSGLAGDTGELFF
CDR3nt: TGTGCCAGCAGTTCCGGACTAGCGGGGGACACCGGGGAGCTGTTTTTT

d_gene: -
j_gene: TRBJ2-7
abundance: -
v_gene: TRBV27
CDR3aa: CASSFGRPLTTYEQYF
CDR3nt: TGTGCCAGCAGTTTCGGCAGGCCACTCACAACCTACGAGCAGTACTTC

d_gene: -
j_gene: TRBJ2-2
abundance: -
v_gene: TRBV9
CDR3aa: CASSVTGSRGTGELFF
CDR3nt: TGTGCCAGCAGCGTCACAGGGTCGAGAGGCACCGGGGAGCTGTTTTTT

d_gene: -
j_gene: TRBJ2-2
abundance: -
v_gene: TRBV19
CDR3aa: CASSIKIGGMITGELFF
CDR3nt: TGTGCCAGTAGTATAAAGATCGGGGGAATGATCACCGGGGAGCTGTTTTTT

d_gene: TRBD1
j_gene: TRBJ2-1
abundance: -
v_gene: TRBV28
CDR3aa: CASSTPGQGNNEQFF
CDR3nt: TGTGCCAGCAGTACGCCGGGACAGGGGAACAATGAGCAGTTCTTC

d_gene: -
j_gene: TRBJ2-7
abundance: -
v_gene: TRBV14
CDR3aa: CASSLGRGLYEQYF
CDR3nt: TGTGCCAGCAGCCTGGGACGGGGACTCTACGAGCAGTACTTC

d_gene: -
j_gene: TRBJ1-2
abundance: -
v_gene: TRBV7-9
CDR3aa: CASSLGQGMRGYTF
CDR3nt: TGTGCCAGCAGCTTAGGGCAGGGAATGCGTGGCTACACCTTC

d_gene: TRBD1
j_gene: TRBJ1-2
abundance: -
v_gene: TRBV28
CDR3aa: CASSPQSGQGYGYTF
CDR3nt: TGTGCCAGCAGTCCCCAGTCCGGACAGGGCTATGGCTACACCTTC

d_gene: -
j_gene: TRBJ1-5
abundance: -
v_gene: TRBV15
CDR3aa: CATSLGGESNQPQHF
CDR3nt: TGTGCCACCAGCCTAGGAGGGGAAAGCAATCAGCCCCAGCATTTT

d_gene: -
j_gene: TRBJ1-2
abundance: -
v_gene: TRBV21-1
CDR3aa: CKVVGQGPRWGYGYTF
CDR3nt: TGTAAGGTGGTGGGACAGGGGCCCCGTTGGGGCTATGGCTACACCTTC

d_gene: TRBD1
j_gene: TRBJ2-1
abundance: -
v_gene: TRBV7-2
CDR3aa: CASSLAGTGGFDEQFF
CDR3nt: TGTGCCAGCAGCTTAGCCGGGACAGGGGGATTCGATGAGCAGTTCTTC

d_gene: TRBD1
j_gene: TRBJ1-2
abundance: -
v_gene: TRBV12-3/TRBV12-4
CDR3aa: CASTLGQSYGYTF
CDR3nt: TGTGCCAGCACCTTGGGACAGAGCTATGGCTACACCTTC

d_gene: -
j_gene: TRBJ2-7
abundance: -
v_gene: TRBV25-1
CDR3aa: CASSEFDGSSYEQYF
CDR3nt: TGTGCCAGCAGTGAATTTGACGGGAGCTCCTACGAGCAGTACTTC

d_gene: TRBD2
j_gene: TRBJ2-5
abundance: -
v_gene: TRBV5-4
CDR3aa: CASSLGLDGGAQYF
CDR3nt: TGTGCCAGCAGCTTAGGACTAGACGGCGGGGCCCAGTACTTC

d_gene: -
j_gene: TRBJ1-4
abundance: -
v_gene: TRBV4-2
CDR3aa: CASSQGSTGPNEKLFF
CDR3nt: TGTGCCAGCAGCCAAGGTAGTACAGGGCCTAATGAAAAACTGTTTTTT

d_gene: -
j_gene: TRBJ1-6
abundance: few
v_gene: TRBV28
CDR3aa: CASRYLRRNSPLHF
CDR3nt: TGTGCCAGCAGGTACCTAAGGAGGAATTCACCCCTCCACTTT

d_gene: TRBD2
j_gene: TRBJ2-1
abundance: -
v_gene: TRBV5-4
CDR3aa: CASSEERLAVEFF
CDR3nt: TGTGCCAGCAGCGAAGAGAGACTAGCAGTTGAGTTCTTC

d_gene: -
j_gene: TRBJ1-2
abundance: -
v_gene: TRBV5-4
CDR3aa: CASSPGDYGYTF
CDR3nt: TGTGCCAGCAGCCCGGGGGACTATGGCTACACCTTC